Following are 8 T cell receptor beta chains from one sample sequenced in a study of siplizumab effects on memory and regulatory T cells (dated by TCRdb to about 2019). Libraries were constructed by the immunoSEQ multiplex PCR assay. Drawn from immuneACCESS, this table holds only the in-frame rearrangements with V and J called that TCRdb kept. Clones are partly lost; checked studies trace under half to an unresolved V gene and leave the rest unexplained. The sample yields 55,000 to 65,000 clones; over 95% were counted once. Clones ranked in the top ten supply roughly 1.1% of the sample. The specimen sequenced was naive CD8+ T cells sorted from blood. The cell subset or site label for this specimen denotes: unstimulated naive T cells. All receptors come from a human donor in good health.

The chain couples TRBV18 to TRBJ2-7, with 9 bases lining up with TRBD1. The germline V gene encodes CDR1 KGHSH and CDR2 LQKENI. Trimming cost V 2 bases and J 0 bases; bases outside gene matches: 2. The CDR3 spans 15 residues. CDR3 residues: CASSPWDRVSYEQYF. The DNA of the CDR3 is TGTGCCAGCTCACCATGGGACAGGGTCTCCTACGAGCAGTACTTC.

J is TRBJ2-5 and V is TRBV4-1, with TRBD2 as a possible D gene (6 bases). Germline V gene lookup returns CDR1 MGHRA and CDR2 YSYEKL. The ends were cut back, 1 base at V and 5 bases at J, with 17 bases in the middle. The CDR3 consists of 16 residues. CDR3: CASSQGALNGGETQYF. The CDR3 DNA reads as TGCGCCAGCAGCCAAGGTGCTCTCAATGGGGGGGAGACCCAGTACTTC.

The chain links TRBV30 to TRBJ2-7, with TRBD2 as a possible D gene (6 bases). This CDR3 is 13 amino acids long. Deletions cut 5 bases from V and 0 bases from J, with 11 bases between. In germline, CDR1 is GTSNPN, CDR2 SVGIG (reference sequence). The DNA of the CDR3 is TGTGCCTGGGCGGGACCATACTCCTACGAGCAGTACTTC. It codes for CAWAGPYSYEQYF.

The J gene is TRBJ2-2, the V gene TRBV7-9; tentative D call: TRBD2 (6 bases). Trimming stripped 8 bases from V and 2 bases from J, with 12 bases between. The CDR3 contains 14 residues. In germline, CDR1 is SEHNR, CDR2 FQNEAQ (reference sequence). This CDR3 is CASGSTSNTGELFF. CDR3 nucleotide sequence: TGTGCCAGCGGATCGACTAGTAACACCGGGGAGCTGTTTTTT.

This chain links TRBV29-1 with TRBJ1-1; D is ambiguous. Germline CDR1 and CDR2: SQVTM and ANQGSEA. The CDR3 is 13 residues long. Trimming cost V 3 bases and J 5 bases, with 13 bases left between them. The CDR3 spells CSVEKAEETEAFF. The CDR3 nucleotides are TGCAGCGTTGAGAAGGCAGAAGAGACTGAAGCTTTCTTT.

The V gene is TRBV12-5, the J gene TRBJ1-5; tentative D call: TRBD1 (5 bases). Per the germline V gene, CDR1 is LGHNT and CDR2 is FRNRAP. Trimming left V 8 bases short and J 6 bases short, with 17 bases between. The CDR3 contains 14 residues. CDR3 sequence: CASQRGRFGQPQHF. The CDR3 nucleotides read TGTGCTAGTCAAAGGGGAAGGTTTGGTCAGCCCCAGCATTTT. The whole variable domain, filled in from reference TRBV12-5 and TRBJ1-5, reads DARVTQTPRHKVTEMGQEVTMRCQPILGHNTVFWYRQTMMQGLELLAYFRNRAPLDDSGMPKDRFSAEMPDATLATLKIQPSEPRDSAVYFCASQRGRFGQPQHFGDGTRLSIL.

This chain joins TRBV9 and TRBJ2-7, with D possibly TRBD2 on 5 matching bases. Germline CDR1 SGDLS, CDR2 YYNGEE. The CDR3 spans 14 residues. Trimming left V 3 bases short and J 7 bases short, with 17 bases between. The CDR3 protein is CASSEYGILGEQYF. CDR3 sequence (DNA): TGTGCCAGCAGCGAATACGGGATCCTTGGGGAGCAGTACTTC.

The genes are TRBV4-1 and TRBJ1-2; D remains ambiguous. Trimming took 3 bases from V and 4 from J, leaving 15 bases between them. The CDR3 runs 15 residues. Per the germline V gene, CDR1 is MGHRA and CDR2 is YSYEKL. The CDR3 protein is CASSHPGEGIYGYTF. CDR3 DNA: TGCGCCAGCAGCCATCCCGGGGAAGGGATCTATGGCTACACCTTC.